These 7 T cell receptor beta chains were all obtained from the same sample, sequenced in a study of cytomegalovirus exposure and HLA in healthy donors. Libraries were prepared by immunoSEQ multiplex PCR; TCRdb keeps only in-frame clonotypes and omits some of them. This table holds around 200,000 clones, 84% found once. Sequencing was carried out using PBMCs. The receptors shown here come from a woman aged 18-35 years in good health and CMV-seropositive.

The V gene is TRBV25-1, the J gene TRBJ1-2; 9 bases are a match to TRBD1. V trimming: 3 bases; J trimming: 0 bases; junction bases outside the gene matches: 5. Germline values: CDR1 MGHDK, CDR2 SYGVNS. The CDR3 totals 16 residues. CDR3 sequence reads: CASSDYGTGTNYGYTF. CDR3 DNA: TGTGCCAGCAGTGATTACGGGACAGGGACTAACTATGGCTACACCTTC.

This clone has a single count. The J gene is TRBJ2-3, the V gene TRBV15; possible D gene TRBD2, 6 bases. Trimming took 1 base from V and 6 from J, leaving 14 bases between them. Germline CDR1 and CDR2: LNHNV and YYDKDF (reference sequence). The CDR3 runs to 15 residues. For the CDR3, the DNA is TGTGCCACCAGCAGAGTCGTAGGGGCGGGGGATACGCAGTATTTT. It yields the protein CATSRVVGAGDTQYF.

This sequence joins TRBV10-1 and TRBJ2-1; 11 bases line up with TRBD2. Germline V lookup: CDR1 WNHNN, CDR2 SYGVQD (reference sequence). J was trimmed by 5 bases and V by 2 bases; bases with no gene match: 5. There are 16 residues in the CDR3. CDR3 DNA sequence: TGCGCCAGCAGTGAGCAGGGGACTAGCGGAAACAATGAGCAGTTCTTC. Translated: CASSEQGTSGNNEQFF.

This sequence joins TRBV5-1 and TRBJ2-7; no reliable D call. Germline V lookup: CDR1 SGHRS, CDR2 YFSETQ. The CDR3 runs to 14 residues. Trimming cost V 2 bases and J 1 base, with 10 bases left between them. CDR3: CASSFSSPSYEQYF. CDR3 bases: TGCGCCAGCAGCTTTTCCAGTCCGTCCTACGAGCAGTACTTC.

J is TRBJ1-1 and V is TRBV4-1; D may be TRBD1 (5 bases). CDR3 length: 15 amino acids. Germline V CDR1 and CDR2: MGHRA, YSYEKL. V lost 0 bases, J lost 5 bases, and 13 bases lay in between. The CDR3 coding sequence is TGCGCCAGCAGCCAAGATCGGGCAGGGCGGACTGAAGCTTTCTTT. It specifies CASSQDRAGRTEAFF.

The chain couples TRBV11-3 to TRBJ2-5; 9 positions match TRBD2. V lost 0 bases and J lost 5; bases outside the gene matches: 4. The CDR3 extends over 15 amino acids. CDR1 and CDR2 from the germline V gene are SGHNT and YENEEA. CDR3 sequence: CASSLEAGGMETQYF. The CDR3, as DNA: TGTGCCAGCAGCTTAGAAGCGGGGGGAATGGAGACCCAGTACTTC.

This clone was seen just once. The V and J genes are TRBV9 and TRBJ2-1; TRBD2 matches at 8 bases. CDR1 SGDLS and CDR2 YYNGEE come from the germline V gene. CDR3 length equals 14 residues. Losses at the gene ends were 0 bases for V and 6 bases for J; bases not matched to a gene: 2. CDR3 protein: CASSVVRGANEQFF. CDR3 DNA sequence: TGTGCCAGCAGCGTAGTGCGGGGGGCCAATGAGCAGTTCTTC.